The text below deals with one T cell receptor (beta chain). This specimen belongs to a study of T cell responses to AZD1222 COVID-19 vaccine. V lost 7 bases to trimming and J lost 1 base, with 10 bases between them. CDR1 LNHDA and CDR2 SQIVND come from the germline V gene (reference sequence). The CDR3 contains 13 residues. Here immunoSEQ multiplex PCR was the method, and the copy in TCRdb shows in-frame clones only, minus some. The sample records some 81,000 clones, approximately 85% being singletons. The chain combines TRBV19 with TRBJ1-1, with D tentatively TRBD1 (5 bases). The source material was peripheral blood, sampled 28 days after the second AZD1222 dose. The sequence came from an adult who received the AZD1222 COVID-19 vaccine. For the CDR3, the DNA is TGTGCCAGTAAAGGGACTCCGAACACTGAAGCTTTCTTT. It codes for CASKGTPNTEAFF.